This T cell receptor beta chain derives from a study of blood T cell repertoires in COVID-19. Turning to the study itself: Sites in the United States, Italy and Spain provided acute and convalescent COVID-19 samples. Sources were T cells, B-cell-depleted T cells, or PBMCs; the material itself was cDNA or gDNA.

There are 13 residues in the CDR3. Trimming stripped 1 base from V and 1 base from J, with 4 bases between. Per germline, CDR1 SGHAT and CDR2 FQDESV (reference sequence). Regarding this clone: This same CDR3 is encoded by further DNA sequences in the sample.

In the study's own analysis: Amplification with reference gene primers provided the estimates of nucleated cell counts. Libraries were prepared by immunoSEQ multiplex PCR; TCRdb keeps only in-frame clonotypes and omits some of them. V, J and clone size are those of that table, while D and trimming were read from the DNA. The sample carries just over 250,000 clones, approximately 90% recorded once. The chain carries TRBV11-1 and TRBJ1-1, with no clear D. This TCR derives from a man in his 60s who had recovered from COVID-19. What was sequenced was peripheral blood. CDR3: CASSLGRNTEAFF. DNA of the CDR3: TGTGCCAGCAGCTTAGGCAGGAACACTGAAGCTTTCTTT.